These 2 T cell receptor beta chains came from one sample sequenced in a study of T cell responses to AZD1222 COVID-19 vaccine. Profiled with immunoSEQ multiplex PCR; TCRdb holds only in-frame clones, not every one. The sample has 150,000 to 200,000 clones; about 90% are singletons. The sequenced sample was peripheral blood, obtained on day 0 of MenACWY control vaccination. The receptors derive from an adult in good health.

The CDR3 DNA follows: TGTGCCAGCAGCTTAGCTAAGTGGCAAGCCTACGAGCAGTACTTC. Translated: CASSLAKWQAYEQYF. This chain uses TRBV7-2 with TRBJ2-7; D not resolved. CDR1 SGHTA and CDR2 FQGNSA come from the germline V gene. Trimming removed 0 bases at V and 2 bases at J, with 11 bases between. The CDR3 length is 15 residues. Combining the CDR3 with reference TRBV7-2 and TRBJ2-7 gives the whole variable domain GAGVSQSPSNKVTEKGKDVELRCDPISGHTALYWYRQSLGQGLEFLIYFQGNSAPDKSGLPSDRFSAERTGGSVSTLTIQRTQQEDSAVYLCASSLAKWQAYEQYFGPGTRLTVT.

This clone was counted only a few times. The CDR3 protein is CASTSPSPGANVLTF. Written as DNA, the CDR3 is TGTGCCAGCACATCCCCTTCTCCTGGGGCCAACGTCCTGACTTTC. V usage is TRBV28 and J usage is TRBJ2-6; D not resolved. Germline CDR1 MDHEN, CDR2 SYDVKM. The CDR3 runs to 15 residues. V gave up 7 bases and J gave up 2 bases, with 12 bases separating them.